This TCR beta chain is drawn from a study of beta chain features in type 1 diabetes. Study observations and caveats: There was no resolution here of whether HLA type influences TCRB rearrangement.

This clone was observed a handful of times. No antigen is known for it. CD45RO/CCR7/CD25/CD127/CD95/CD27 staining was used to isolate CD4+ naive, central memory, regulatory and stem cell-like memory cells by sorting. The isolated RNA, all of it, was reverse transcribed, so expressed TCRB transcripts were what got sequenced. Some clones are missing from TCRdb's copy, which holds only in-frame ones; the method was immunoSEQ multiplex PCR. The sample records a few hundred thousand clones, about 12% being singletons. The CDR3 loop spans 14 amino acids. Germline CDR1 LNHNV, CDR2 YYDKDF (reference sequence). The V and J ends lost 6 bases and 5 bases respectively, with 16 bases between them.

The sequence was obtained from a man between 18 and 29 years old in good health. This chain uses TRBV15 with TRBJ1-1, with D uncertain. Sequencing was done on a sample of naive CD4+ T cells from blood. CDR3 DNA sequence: TGTGCCACCAGTAATTCAGGATTTCGAACTGAAGCTTTCTTT. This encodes CATSNSGFRTEAFF.